One and the same sample provided the 14 T cell receptor beta chains below, sequenced in a study of shared clonotypes between healthy human individuals. Generated by immunoSEQ multiplex PCR, the TCRdb table keeps only in-frame clones and is missing some. The data contain approximately 720,000 clones, roughly 70% of them seen just once; the ten biggest clones take up around 1.8%. Material: memory CD4+ T cells sorted from blood. Documented subset: CD45RA-negative fraction. These receptors originate from a woman younger than 45 in good health.

The chain combines TRBV10-3 with TRBJ1-1; 9 bases are shared with TRBD1. Per germline, CDR1 ENHRY and CDR2 SYGVKD. The J segment lost 3 bases and the V segment lost 4 bases, leaving 3 bases of the junction unmatched. The CDR3 sequence is 14 residues long. The CDR3 DNA is TGTGCCATCAGTGCCGGGACAGGGTACACTGAAGCTTTCTTT. It translates to CAISAGTGYTEAFF.

This chain connects TRBV30 to TRBJ1-3; no clear D. Germline V gene sequence: CDR1 GTSNPN, CDR2 SVGIG (reference sequence). The V gene lost 3 bases and the J gene lost 2 bases, with 23 bases spanning the gap. The CDR3 runs 18 residues. The CDR3 protein is CAWSVYGHPAGTGNTIYF. In nucleotides, the CDR3 is TGTGCCTGGAGCGTATATGGGCATCCGGCAGGAACTGGAAACACCATATATTTT. Using reference TRBV30 and TRBJ1-3 for the parts outside the CDR3, the full variable domain is SQTIHQWPATLVQPVGSPLSLECTVEGTSNPNLYWYRQAAGRGLQLLFYSVGIGQISSEVPQNLSASRPQDRQFILSSKKLLLSDSGFYLCAWSVYGHPAGTGNTIYFGEGSWLTVV.

The chain employs TRBV21-1 and TRBJ1-3; the table calls TRBD1, which could not be checked here. TRBV21-1 is a known pseudogene. The CDR3 has 16 residues. The CDR3 spells CASSKAGQSSGNTIYF. CDR3 coding DNA: TGTGCCAGCAGCAAAGCGGGACAGTCATCTGGAAACACCATATATTTT.

The rearrangement uses TRBV5-1 and TRBJ2-3, with D perhaps being TRBD1 or TRBD2 (5 bases each). This CDR3 comprises 15 residues. The germline gives CDR1 SGHRS, CDR2 YFSETQ. Trimming pared 5 bases from V and 1 base from J, leaving 14 bases between. The CDR3 here is CASSTGTPGTDTQYF. Written as DNA, the CDR3 is TGCGCCAGCAGTACCGGGACCCCGGGCACAGATACGCAGTATTTT.

The V call is TRBV15, the J call TRBJ1-1; D remains ambiguous. V lost 2 bases, J lost 11 bases, and 9 bases lay in between. Germline lookup yields CDR1 LNHNV and CDR2 YYDKDF (reference sequence). The CDR3 runs to 11 residues. The CDR3: CATSRSMRAFF. Here the CDR3 DNA reads TGTGCCACCAGCAGATCGATGCGGGCTTTCTTT.

This clone was seen more than once but under ten times. The chain joins TRBV5-1 to TRBJ1-1; D unresolved. V was clipped by 1 base and J by 1 base, with 5 bases between them. Germline assignment: CDR1 SGHRS and CDR2 YFSETQ. This CDR3 spans 13 amino acids. The CDR3 is CASSLRENTEAFF. The CDR3 DNA reads as TGCGCCAGCAGCTTGCGAGAGAACACTGAAGCTTTCTTT.

The V gene is TRBV7-6, the J gene TRBJ1-4, with D tentatively TRBD1 (6 bases). The V gene's germline CDR1 is SGHVS and CDR2 FNYEAQ. The ends were cut back, 1 base at V and 7 bases at J, with 16 bases in the middle. The CDR3 extends over 16 amino acids. The CDR3 DNA reads as TGTGCCAGCAGCTTAGAGGGGGGAGGGACACCTGAAAAACTGTTTTTT. Its protein is CASSLEGGGTPEKLFF.

This clone was detected only once. The chain joins TRBV25-1 to TRBJ2-7, with a tentative D call TRBD1 (6 bases). CDR1 is MGHDK, CDR2 SYGVNS, per germline. The CDR3 loop spans 15 amino acids. V lost 5 bases to trimming and J lost 5 bases, with 19 bases between them. The CDR3 sequence is CASSSLTGPDHEQYF. CDR3 DNA: TGTGCCAGCAGTTCCCTGACAGGACCGGACCACGAGCAGTACTTC.

V usage is TRBV9 and J usage is TRBJ1-2, with D hard to call. Per germline, CDR1 SGDLS and CDR2 YYNGEE. V was shortened by 0 bases and J by 2 bases, with 5 bases between the two germline ends. The CDR3 has 13 residues. This chain's CDR3 is CASSVDQNYGYTF. The CDR3 bases are TGTGCCAGCAGCGTAGACCAGAACTATGGCTACACCTTC.

The chain links TRBV11-3 to TRBJ2-7; TRBD2 matches at 12 bases. V was pared by 5 bases and J by 6 bases, with 2 bases of the junction left unmatched. This CDR3 contains 13 residues. CDR1 and CDR2 from the germline V gene are SGHNT and YENEEA. The CDR3 DNA reads TGTGCCAGCAGCCCGACTAGCGGGAGCGAGCAGTACTTC. It codes for CASSPTSGSEQYF.

This rearrangement joins TRBV5-1 to TRBJ2-5; 8 nucleotides align to TRBD2. CDR1 is SGHRS, CDR2 YFSETQ, per germline. The CDR3 consists of 18 residues. J was trimmed by 4 bases and V by 0 bases; bases with no gene match: 14. The CDR3 sequence is CASSLVPGGPVGGETQYF. CDR3 coding DNA: TGCGCCAGCAGCTTGGTACCGGGAGGGCCCGTGGGTGGAGAGACCCAGTACTTC.

The chain is built from TRBV2 and TRBJ2-5; D is undetermined. The V gene lost 3 bases and the J gene lost 0 bases, with 5 bases spanning the gap. CDR1 and CDR2 (germline): SNHLY, FYNNEI. CDR3 length: 13 amino acids. CDR3 protein: CASSDRYQETQYF. The CDR3 DNA reads as TGTGCCAGCAGTGACAGGTACCAAGAGACCCAGTACTTC.

The chain couples TRBV10-3 to TRBJ1-1; D gene ambiguous. V was clipped by 0 bases and J by 2 bases, with 10 bases between them. There are 15 residues in the CDR3. CDR1 ENHRY and CDR2 SYGVKD come from the germline V gene. The chain's CDR3 is CAISESQGRNTEAFF. CDR3 nucleotides: TGTGCCATCAGTGAGTCACAAGGCCGAAACACTGAAGCTTTCTTT.

CDR3 bases: TGCGCCAGCAGCTTCCAGGGGCGGGGGGAAAAACTGTTTTTT. Amino acids: CASSFQGRGEKLFF. The chain has TRBV5-1 and TRBJ1-4, with D tentatively TRBD1 (6 bases). Germline CDR1 is SGHRS and CDR2 is YFSETQ. V gave up 2 bases and J gave up 8 bases, with 13 bases separating them. The CDR3 has 14 amino acids.